This is a list of T cell receptor beta chains from one sample in a study of shared clonotypes between healthy human individuals. Generated by immunoSEQ multiplex PCR, the TCRdb table keeps only in-frame clones and is missing some. The sample holds 2,500,000 or so clones, just under 95% seen once. Sequenced sample: naive CD4+ T cells from PBMCs. The receptors shown here come from a man between 18 and 35 years old in good health. Some clones in this sample may be carry-over from other donors' samples. Both conserved end residues are part of each CDR3. A D gene is named only where the DNA matches it firmly. Some rows mark clone size as missing; the rest say once, few, many or name a class of expanded clone.

CDR3 DNA: TGTGCCAGCAGCCCCCCGGGACTGAGGACGATCTACGAGCAGTACTTC; CDR3 protein: CASSPPGLRTIYEQYF; V gene: TRBV7-9; clone size: once; J gene: TRBJ2-7; D gene: -
CDR3 DNA: TGTGCCAGTAGTATTCATAAAGGCCGAGGCGTATATAGCAATCAGCCCCAGCATTTT; CDR3 protein: CASSIHKGRGVYSNQPQHF; V gene: TRBV19; clone size: -; J gene: TRBJ1-5; D gene: -
CDR3 DNA: TGTGCCAGCAGCTTAGGAGCCAAAAACATTCAGTACTTC; CDR3 protein: CASSLGAKNIQYF; V gene: TRBV7-9; clone size: -; J gene: TRBJ2-4; D gene: -
CDR3 DNA: TGCGCCAGCAGCCAAGTCCCCGGGAGAACAGATACGCAGTATTTT; CDR3 protein: CASSQVPGRTDTQYF; V gene: TRBV4-1; clone size: -; J gene: TRBJ2-3; D gene: -
CDR3 DNA: TGCGCCAGCAGGGGATCGGGGGAGACCCAGTACTTC; CDR3 protein: CASRGSGETQYF; V gene: TRBV10-1; clone size: -; J gene: TRBJ2-5; D gene: -
CDR3 DNA: TGCGCCAGCAGCTTGTACGGACCGGGAAGCGGGAGAGCGAATGAGCAGTTCTTC; CDR3 protein: CASSLYGPGSGRANEQFF; V gene: TRBV5-1; clone size: -; J gene: TRBJ2-1; D gene: TRBD2
CDR3 DNA: TGTGCCAGCAGTTCAATTCAGGGGACCTACGAGCAGTACTTC; CDR3 protein: CASSSIQGTYEQYF; V gene: TRBV6-1; clone size: -; J gene: TRBJ2-7; D gene: -
CDR3 DNA: TGTGCCAGCAGCCCCACCCTATGGGATGAGCAGTTCTTC; CDR3 protein: CASSPTLWDEQFF; V gene: TRBV9; clone size: -; J gene: TRBJ2-1; D gene: -
CDR3 DNA: TGTGCCAGCAGCGGGACAGGGGATCAGCCCCAGCATTTT; CDR3 protein: CASSGTGDQPQHF; V gene: TRBV6-6; clone size: -; J gene: TRBJ1-5; D gene: TRBD1
CDR3 DNA: TGCGCCAGCAGCTTGTTAGACAATGAGCAGTTCTTC; CDR3 protein: CASSLLDNEQFF; V gene: TRBV5-1; clone size: -; J gene: TRBJ2-1; D gene: -
CDR3 DNA: TGTGCCAGCAGGAACCGTGGAAACACCATATATTTT; CDR3 protein: CASRNRGNTIYF; V gene: TRBV6-5; clone size: -; J gene: TRBJ1-3; D gene: -
CDR3 DNA: TGTGCCAGCAGCTTGCTCAGGGGGAACACTGAAGCTTTCTTT; CDR3 protein: CASSLLRGNTEAFF; V gene: TRBV5-8; clone size: -; J gene: TRBJ1-1; D gene: -
CDR3 DNA: TGTGCCAGCAGTCTCCATCCACCTGCACGCGAGCAGTACTTC; CDR3 protein: CASSLHPPAREQYF; V gene: TRBV28; clone size: once; J gene: TRBJ2-7; D gene: -
CDR3 DNA: TGTGCCAGCAGTCCTCCCGGGGCGTTTAGTGGTAACATTCAGTACTTC; CDR3 protein: CASSPPGAFSGNIQYF; V gene: TRBV28; clone size: -; J gene: TRBJ2-4; D gene: -
CDR3 DNA: TGCGCCAGCAGCTTGGAGGGGACCAACTCTGGAAACACCATATATTTT; CDR3 protein: CASSLEGTNSGNTIYF; V gene: TRBV5-1; clone size: -; J gene: TRBJ1-3; D gene: -
CDR3 DNA: TGTGCCAGCAGACAAGGGGGCGATGAGCAGTTCTTC; CDR3 protein: CASRQGGDEQFF; V gene: TRBV28; clone size: -; J gene: TRBJ2-1; D gene: TRBD1
CDR3 DNA: TGTGCCAGTAGTAATCTCTACGAGCAGTACTTC; CDR3 protein: CASSNLYEQYF; V gene: TRBV19; clone size: -; J gene: TRBJ2-7; D gene: -
CDR3 DNA: TGTGCCAGCAGCCCGGACAGGGACTATGGCTACACCTTC; CDR3 protein: CASSPDRDYGYTF; V gene: TRBV5-6; clone size: -; J gene: TRBJ1-2; D gene: TRBD1
CDR3 DNA: TGCGCCAGCAGCTTGGGGCCTAGCGCAAACAATGAGCAGTTCTTC; CDR3 protein: CASSLGPSANNEQFF; V gene: TRBV5-1; clone size: -; J gene: TRBJ2-1; D gene: -
CDR3 DNA: TGTGCCAGCAGCCCTCAGATTGGGACCTTCTACGAGCAGTACTTC; CDR3 protein: CASSPQIGTFYEQYF; V gene: TRBV7-2; clone size: -; J gene: TRBJ2-7; D gene: -
CDR3 DNA: TGTGCCAGCAGCTTAAGGCAGACAAATGAAAAACTGTTTTTT; CDR3 protein: CASSLRQTNEKLFF; V gene: TRBV7-9; clone size: few; J gene: TRBJ1-4; D gene: -
CDR3 DNA: TGTGCCAGCAGGCCCACAGGGCTTCAGCCCCAGCATTTT; CDR3 protein: CASRPTGLQPQHF; V gene: TRBV6-6; clone size: -; J gene: TRBJ1-5; D gene: -